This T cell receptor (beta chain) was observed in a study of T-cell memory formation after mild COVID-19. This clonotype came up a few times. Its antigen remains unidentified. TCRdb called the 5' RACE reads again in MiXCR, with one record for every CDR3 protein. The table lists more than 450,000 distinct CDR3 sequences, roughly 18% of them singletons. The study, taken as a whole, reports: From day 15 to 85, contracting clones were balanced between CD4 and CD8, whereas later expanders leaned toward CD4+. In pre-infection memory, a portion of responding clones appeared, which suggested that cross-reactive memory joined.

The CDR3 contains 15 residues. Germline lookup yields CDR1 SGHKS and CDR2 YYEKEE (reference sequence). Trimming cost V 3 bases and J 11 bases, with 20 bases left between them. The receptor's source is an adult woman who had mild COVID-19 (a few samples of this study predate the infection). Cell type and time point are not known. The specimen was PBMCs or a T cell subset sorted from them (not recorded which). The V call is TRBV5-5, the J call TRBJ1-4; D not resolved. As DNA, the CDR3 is TGTGCCAGCAGCTCCCTAAAGACACGGCTAGTGAAACTGTTTTTT. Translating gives CASSSLKTRLVKLFF.